A single sample is the source of the 5 T cell receptor beta chains below, sequenced in a study of metastatic and nonmetastatic thyroid tumors. With MiXCR, TCRdb called clones anew from the PCR reads. The sample has around 42,000 clones; about 12% are singletons. Until they underwent thyroid surgery, no patient had received any treatment. Specimen: blood. The receptors stem from a male donor with papillary thyroid cancer or a benign thyroid nodule (not recorded which). Some clones in this sample may be carry-over from other donors' samples.

The sample holds a few counts of this clone. Possible read error: a much larger clone is one base away. This is likely a read error, given that the CDR3 carries no conserved phenylalanine or tryptophan at its end. This rearrangement joins TRBV30 to TRBJ1-1; no firm D call. The V end lost 1 base, the J end lost 1 base, and 7 bases lay between the germline ends. Germline V gene lookup returns CDR1 GTSNPN and CDR2 SVGIG (reference sequence). The CDR3 has 13 residues. The CDR3 coding sequence is TGTGCCTGGAGTGGGTGGGAGAACACTGAAGCTTTCTCT. Translated: CAWSGWENTEAFS.

The chain has TRBV7-3 and TRBJ2-5; the D gene is possibly TRBD2 (6 bases). The CDR3 is made up of 15 amino acids. V was clipped by 2 bases and J by 5 bases, with 15 bases between them. Germline lookup yields CDR1 SGHTA and CDR2 FQGTGA. The CDR3 protein is CASSLGVLASETQYF. The CDR3 bases are TGTGCCAGCAGCTTAGGGGTACTAGCCAGTGAGACCCAGTACTTC.

The chain has TRBV30 and TRBJ2-2; D ambiguous. The V gene lost 0 bases and the J gene lost 3 bases, with 5 bases spanning the gap. This CDR3 spans 13 amino acids. CDR1 and CDR2 from the germline V gene are GTSNPN and SVGIG (reference sequence). CDR3 sequence: CAWSVRDTGELFF. CDR3 bases: TGTGCCTGGAGTGTACGGGACACCGGGGAGCTGTTTTTT.

This clone was seen a few times. The final CDR3 position lacks the conserved phenylalanine or tryptophan, pointing to a likely read error. The gene calls are TRBV5-4 and TRBJ2-5; TRBD1 matches at 8 bases. J lost 0 bases, V lost 4 bases, and 2 bases had no gene match. The germline gives CDR1 SGHNT, CDR2 YYREEE (reference sequence). There are 14 residues in the CDR3. The chain's CDR3 is CASSTGGYQETQYL. The CDR3 nucleotides are TGTGCCAGCAGCACAGGGGGGTACCAAGAGACCCAGTACCTC.

Many counts were recorded for this clone. V gene TRBV6-1 combines with J gene TRBJ2-3; D may be TRBD1 (6 bases). Deletions cut 5 bases from V and 0 bases from J, with 15 bases between. The germline V gene encodes CDR1 MNHNS and CDR2 SASEGT. This CDR3 is 16 amino acids long. CDR3 nucleotides: TGTGCCAGCAGTTTACTTCCAGGGGCCAGCACAGATACGCAGTATTTT. It is translated as CASSLLPGASTDTQYF.